These 23 T cell receptor beta chains were sequenced from one sample in a study of blood T cell repertoires in COVID-19. Assay: immunoSEQ multiplex PCR; the TCRdb copy retains only in-frame clones and omits some. Of 45,000 to 65,000 clones in the sample, more than 65% were seen once. Sequencing was done on a sample of peripheral blood. The source of these receptors is a human donor in a cohort sampled during active COVID-19.

This clone was seen just once. The chain is built from TRBV12-3 or TRBV12-4 and TRBJ1-1; D is uncertain. The CDR3 contains 13 residues. V was trimmed by 2 bases and J by 1 base, leaving 5 bases between them. The CDR3 spells CASSLQQNTEAFF. The CDR3, as DNA: TGTGCCAGCAGTTTACAACAGAACACTGAAGCTTTCTTT.

V usage is TRBV29-1 and J usage is TRBJ2-1, with TRBD2 matching over 9 bases. Germline CDR1 and CDR2: SQVTM and ANQGSEA. V lost 4 bases and J lost 4; bases outside the gene matches: 5. This CDR3 has 14 residues. The CDR3, as DNA: TGCAGCGTTGGTGTAGCGGGGGTTTACAATGAGCAGTTCTTC. It translates to CSVGVAGVYNEQFF.

The sample holds one count of this clone. The chain couples TRBV29-1 to TRBJ1-2; D is possibly TRBD1 (5 bases). V dropped 0 bases and J dropped 7 bases, with 12 bases sitting between them. Per the germline V gene, CDR1 is SQVTM and CDR2 is ANQGSEA. The CDR3 has 13 amino acids. CDR3 residues: CSVEDPTVPGYTF. The DNA of the CDR3 is TGCAGCGTTGAAGATCCGACAGTCCCTGGCTACACCTTC. The whole variable domain, filled in from reference TRBV29-1 and TRBJ1-2, reads SAVISQKPSRDICQRGTSLTIQCQVDSQVTMMFWYRQQPGQSLTLIATANQGSEATYESGFVIDKFPISRPNLTFSTLTVSNMSPEDSSIYLCSVEDPTVPGYTFGSGTRLTVV.

This chain uses TRBV18 with TRBJ1-2, with TRBD1 matching 9 bases. This CDR3 has 16 residues. Looked up from germline, CDR1 is KGHSH and CDR2 is LQKENI. V trimming: 3 bases; J trimming: 3 bases; junction bases outside the gene matches: 8. DNA for the CDR3: TGTGCCAGCTCACCGTGGGACAGGGCCATTGACTATGGCTACACCTTC. It encodes CASSPWDRAIDYGYTF.

The chain combines TRBV13 with TRBJ2-7; 7 bases map to TRBD1. V gave up 5 bases and J gave up 5 bases; unmatched junction bases: 9. The CDR3 totals 14 residues. The germline V gene encodes CDR1 PRHDT and CDR2 FYEKMQ (reference sequence). The CDR3 here is CASSPQGRLDEQYF. CDR3 nucleotide sequence: TGTGCCAGCAGCCCACAGGGGCGCTTGGACGAGCAGTACTTC.

This clone was detected many times. The rearrangement joins TRBV2 to TRBJ1-1, with 8 bases fitting TRBD1. Germline values: CDR1 SNHLY, CDR2 FYNNEI. J gave up 1 base and V 6 bases, and 10 bases lay outside the gene matches. CDR3 length: 16 residues. CDR3 in amino acids: CASRTRQGSGNTEAFF. The CDR3 nucleotides read TGTGCCAGCAGGACTCGACAGGGGTCTGGGAACACTGAAGCTTTCTTT.

The chain has TRBV5-5 and TRBJ2-7; D unresolved. Trimming took 0 bases from V and 4 from J, leaving 8 bases between them. The CDR3 is 13 amino acids. Germline CDR1 SGHKS, CDR2 YYEKEE (reference sequence). CDR3 amino acids: CASSLDTEYEQYF. The CDR3 nucleotides are TGTGCCAGCAGCTTGGACACCGAATACGAGCAGTACTTC.

This chain joins TRBV9 and TRBJ2-1, with 10 bases aligning to TRBD2. Per the germline V gene, CDR1 is SGDLS and CDR2 is YYNGEE. The CDR3 extends over 17 amino acids. Unmatched junction bases numbered 11, after V lost 5 bases and J lost 3 bases. In nucleotides, the CDR3 is TGTGCCAGCAGTGCTAGCGGGAGAGGGCAGGGCTACAATGAGCAGTTCTTC. Residues: CASSASGRGQGYNEQFF.

The chain carries TRBV19 and TRBJ2-2, with D tentatively TRBD2 (5 bases). The CDR3 spans 16 residues. Per the germline V gene, CDR1 is LNHDA and CDR2 is SQIVND (reference sequence). Trimming pared 1 base from V and 4 bases from J, leaving 13 bases between. CDR3 DNA sequence: TGTGCCAGTAGTATAGCCCCGGGGTATGGCACCGGGGAGCTGTTTTTT. It yields the protein CASSIAPGYGTGELFF.

The rearrangement joins TRBV28 to TRBJ1-5; 9 nucleotides line up with TRBD1. The V segment lost 8 bases and the J segment 7 bases; nucleotides outside the gene matches: 6. Germline loops: CDR1 MDHEN, CDR2 SYDVKM. The CDR3 loop spans 13 amino acids. The DNA of the CDR3 is TGTGCCAGCGAACAGGGGGCAGGGCAGCCCCAGCATTTT. It translates to CASEQGAGQPQHF.

Concerning this clone itself: At one boundary the junction diverges from the germline segment, which might be a read error. The genes are TRBV27 and TRBJ1-4; D ambiguous. The CDR3 has 15 amino acids. The germline CDR1 and CDR2 sequences are MNHEY and SMNVEV (reference sequence). The CDR3 here is CASSLTRSRNEILFF. In DNA, the CDR3 is TGTGCCAGCAGTTTAACGAGGAGCCGTAATGAAATACTGTTTTTT.

The chain has TRBV18 and TRBJ2-1, with 15 bases lining up with TRBD2. The V segment lost 7 bases and the J segment 0 bases; nucleotides outside the gene matches: 7. CDR3 size: 18 residues. Germline loops: CDR1 KGHSH, CDR2 LQKENI. The DNA of the CDR3 is TGTGCCAGCTTACCGGGACTAGCGGGGGGTTCCTCCTACAATGAGCAGTTCTTC. Translated, it gives CASLPGLAGGSSYNEQFF.

This chain joins TRBV5-1 and TRBJ1-1; D unresolved. Between the trimmed V and J ends, which lost 4 bases and 2 bases, there was a span of 12 bases. CDR3 size: 14 residues. Germline lookup yields CDR1 SGHRS and CDR2 YFSETQ. The CDR3 sequence is CASSQNPQNTEAFF. CDR3 in DNA: TGCGCCAGCAGCCAGAACCCCCAAAACACTGAAGCTTTCTTT.

The J gene is TRBJ2-7, the V gene TRBV2; tentatively, D is TRBD1 (5 bases). The CDR3 consists of 13 residues. Trimming removed 3 bases at V and 2 bases at J, with 8 bases between. From germline, CDR1 is SNHLY and CDR2 FYNNEI. CDR3 protein: CASSEPGTYEQYF. CDR3 in DNA: TGTGCCAGCAGTGAGCCAGGGACCTACGAGCAGTACTTC.

This clone has just a few counts. This rearrangement joins TRBV7-2 to TRBJ2-5; TRBD1 is a possible D gene (6 bases). V was clipped by 1 base and J by 2 bases, with 11 bases between them. Germline CDR1 reads SGHTA; CDR2 reads FQGNSA. The CDR3 has 15 residues. CDR3 region: CASSLGGGPQETQYF. CDR3 DNA: TGTGCCAGCAGCTTAGGAGGGGGACCACAAGAGACCCAGTACTTC.

The rearrangement uses TRBV11-2 and TRBJ2-3, with D possibly matching TRBD2 (5 bases). This CDR3 contains 15 residues. CDR1 is SGHAT and CDR2 is FQNNGV in the germline V gene. Trimming took off 4 bases at V and 0 bases at J, with 11 bases between the two ends. CDR3 nucleotides: TGTGCCAGCAGCTGGAGGACGGCTAGCACAGATACGCAGTATTTT. This codes for CASSWRTASTDTQYF.

This clone was seen a few times. The chain has TRBV27 and TRBJ2-7; 10 bases match TRBD1. V shed 10 bases and J 4 bases; nucleotides not matched to a gene: 7. The CDR3 consists of 13 residues. CDR1 MNHEY and CDR2 SMNVEV come from the germline V gene (reference sequence). The CDR3 reads CATSTGGLYEQYF. The CDR3 DNA reads TGTGCCACCTCGACAGGGGGCTTGTACGAGCAGTACTTC.

The chain uses TRBV5-1 and TRBJ2-2; TRBD1 is a possible D gene (6 bases). This CDR3 contains 12 residues. The V and J ends lost 5 bases and 5 bases respectively, with 7 bases between them. Germline lookup yields CDR1 SGHRS and CDR2 YFSETQ. The chain's CDR3 is CASRGGTGELFF. DNA for the CDR3: TGCGCCAGCAGAGGGGGAACCGGGGAGCTGTTTTTT.

This clone was observed a single time. This sequence joins TRBV24-1 and TRBJ2-1, with TRBD2 matching 9 bases. CDR1 and CDR2 from the germline V gene are KGHDR and SFDVKD. Trimming took 3 bases from V and 3 from J; bases not matched to a gene: 2. There are 15 residues in the CDR3. CDR3: CATSDVAGVYNEQFF. CDR3 coding DNA: TGTGCCACCAGTGATGTAGCGGGAGTCTACAATGAGCAGTTCTTC.

The rearrangement uses TRBV15 and TRBJ2-1; 8 bases are a match to TRBD2. Germline lookup yields CDR1 LNHNV and CDR2 YYDKDF (reference sequence). The J segment lost 5 bases and the V segment lost 0 bases, leaving 6 bases of the junction unmatched. This CDR3 spans 16 amino acids. CDR3 DNA sequence: TGTGCCACCAGCAGAGATCTCGGCGGGGGGAACAATGAGCAGTTCTTC. Translation gives CATSRDLGGGNNEQFF.

The V and J genes are TRBV13 and TRBJ2-7; the D is unclear. This CDR3 is 11 amino acids long. V was cut by 2 bases and J by 6 bases, with 5 bases left in between. The germline V gene has CDR1 PRHDT and CDR2 FYEKMQ (reference sequence). The CDR3 nucleotides are TGTGCCAGCAGCTTATTCAGCGAGCAGTACTTC. It codes for CASSLFSEQYF. The entire variable domain, with the rest obtained from reference TRBV13 and TRBJ2-7, is as follows: AAGVIQSPRHLIKEKRETATLKCYPIPRHDTVYWYQQGPGQDPQFLISFYEKMQSDKGSIPDRFSAQQFSDYHSELNMSSLELGDSALYFCASSLFSEQYFGPGTRLTVT.

V and J are TRBV5-1 and TRBJ1-4, with unresolved D. There are 14 residues in the CDR3. Per germline, CDR1 SGHRS and CDR2 YFSETQ. The V end was cut by 5 bases, the J end by 0 bases, with 8 bases between. The DNA of the CDR3 is TGCGCCAGCAGGGTCCAGACAACTAATGAAAAACTGTTTTTT. The encoded protein is CASRVQTTNEKLFF.

The chain employs TRBV5-1 and TRBJ2-1, with 13 bases matching TRBD2. CDR1 and CDR2 from the germline V gene are SGHRS and YFSETQ. CDR3 size: 18 residues. V dropped 1 base and J dropped 4; count of bases not matched to a gene: 8. The CDR3 DNA reads as TGCGCCAGCAGCTTGTGGACTAGCGGGAGCGGGGCATACAATGAGCAGTTCTTC. It codes for CASSLWTSGSGAYNEQFF.